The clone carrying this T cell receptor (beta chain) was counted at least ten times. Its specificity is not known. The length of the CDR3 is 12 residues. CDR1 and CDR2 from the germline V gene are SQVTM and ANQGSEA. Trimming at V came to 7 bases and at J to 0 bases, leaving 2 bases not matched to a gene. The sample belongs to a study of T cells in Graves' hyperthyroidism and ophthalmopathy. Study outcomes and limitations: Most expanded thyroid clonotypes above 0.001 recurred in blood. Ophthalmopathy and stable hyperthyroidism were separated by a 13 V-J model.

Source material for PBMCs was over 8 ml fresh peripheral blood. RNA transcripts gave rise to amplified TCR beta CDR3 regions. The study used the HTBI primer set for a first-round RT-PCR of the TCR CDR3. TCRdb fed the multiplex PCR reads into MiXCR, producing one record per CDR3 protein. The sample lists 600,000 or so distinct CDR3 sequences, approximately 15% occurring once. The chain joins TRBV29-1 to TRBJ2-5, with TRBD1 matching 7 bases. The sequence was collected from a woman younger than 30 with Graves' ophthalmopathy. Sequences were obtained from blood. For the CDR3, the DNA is TGCAGCGGAACAGGGGACCAAGAGACCCAGTACTTC. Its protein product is CSGTGDQETQYF.